The following is a T cell receptor (beta chain) sequence with its context. This entry comes from a study of control samples from healthy donors and cancer patients. Trimming shortened V by 3 bases and J by 6 bases, and 9 bases separated the two germline ends. Germline assignment: CDR1 GTSNPN and CDR2 SVGIG (reference sequence). The CDR3 covers 13 residues. The data were produced by immunoSEQ multiplex PCR, yet TCRdb's version contains in-frame clones alone and is incomplete. Of 130,000 or so clones listed, over 80% are singletons. The source material was blood. The source of this sequence is a woman aged 45-65 years in good health. This chain uses TRBV30 with TRBJ1-6; no clear D gene. CDR3 sequence: CAWRKQINSPLHF. The CDR3 coding sequence is TGTGCCTGGAGGAAGCAGATTAATTCACCCCTCCACTTT.